This T cell receptor beta chain was profiled in a study of vaccination effects on CD4 cells after COVID-19. Background on the study: BNT162b2 vaccine or mRNA-1273 vaccine was given to participants in two doses.

This clone was picked up a small number of times. As yet, its antigen is unknown. Using viral peptide pools, the ViraFEST assay grew out antigen-specific CD4+ T cells prior to sequencing. Researchers isolated CD4+ T cells once roughly nine days of culture had elapsed. Recipients of the vaccine had no prior SARS-CoV-2 infection and negative nucleocapsid antibodies. IL-2 medium was substituted for half the medium on days 3 and 7. V was cut by 5 bases and J by 9 bases, with 17 bases left in between. Looked up from germline, CDR1 is SGHVS and CDR2 is FQNEAQ. The CDR3 is 14 residues long. Findings of the study overall: Healthy vaccine recipients' vaccine-induced clones were almost all SARS-CoV-2 mono-reactive. Clones of infection and vaccine origin contracted markedly late after vaccination.

Generated by immunoSEQ multiplex PCR, the TCRdb table keeps only in-frame clones and is missing some. Altogether 40,000 to 50,000 clones are present, around 70% being singletons, with the ten largest covering roughly 26%. Sequencing was performed on CD4+ T cells from PBMCs cultured with HCoV-OC43 spike peptides, taken before COVID-19 vaccination. The sample's subset: HCoV-OC43 spike overlapping peptide pool stimulation. The rearrangement uses TRBV7-8 and TRBJ2-1; D is perhaps TRBD2 (5 bases). The clonotype originates from a human donor who received a COVID-19 vaccine. In DNA, the CDR3 is TGTGCCAGCAGCGATAACGCGGCGGGTGCTGAGCAGTTCTTC. Protein product: CASSDNAAGAEQFF.